This T cell receptor beta chain was identified in a study of blood T cell repertoires in COVID-19. Study-level background: Acute and convalescent COVID-19 samples came from the United States, Italy and Spain.

The repertoire was sequenced with immunoSEQ multiplex PCR; TCRdb's copy has only in-frame clones and lacks some. Of fewer than 200,000 clones detected, around nine tenths appear once; the ten largest clones hold around an eighth. This clone was recorded once. The CDR3 loop spans 13 amino acids. The V end was cut by 10 bases, the J end by 6 bases, with 17 bases between. The germline gives CDR1 KGHDR, CDR2 SFDVKD. Sequences were obtained from peripheral blood. The sequence was obtained from a woman in her seventies with COVID-19, enrolled during active disease. This chain links TRBV24-1 with TRBJ1-2, with D tentatively TRBD1 (5 bases). This chain's CDR3 is CATTKGQGDGYTF. The CDR3 nucleotides read TGTGCCACAACGAAAGGGCAGGGTGATGGCTACACCTTC.